The 10 T cell receptor beta chains below all came from one sample that was sequenced in a study of control samples from healthy donors and cancer patients. Clones were read by immunoSEQ multiplex PCR, and TCRdb kept only the in-frame ones, dropping some. The sample yields about 82,000 clones, 80% to 90% seen once. Sequencing was done on a sample of blood. These receptors all stem from a man in his forties or fifties in good health.

The rearrangement uses TRBV25-1 and TRBJ1-6; D gene uncertain. This CDR3 region has 12 residues. Germline values: CDR1 MGHDK, CDR2 SYGVNS. Deletions cut 6 bases from V and 13 bases from J, with 13 bases between. The CDR3 region is CASRGRGEPLHF. The CDR3 nucleotides read TGTGCCAGCAGAGGACGGGGTGAGCCCCTCCACTTT.

The rearrangement joins TRBV30 to TRBJ1-2; D perhaps matches TRBD1 (6 bases). This CDR3 region has 14 residues. CDR1 and CDR2 (germline): GTSNPN, SVGIG (reference sequence). V gave up 0 bases and J gave up 5 bases, with 13 bases separating them. CDR3 nucleotide sequence: TGTGCCTGGAGTGTGCAGGGGATTGGGTATGGCTACACCTTC. This encodes CAWSVQGIGYGYTF.

V is TRBV28 and J is TRBJ2-3; D uncertain. CDR3 size: 11 residues. Per germline, CDR1 MDHEN and CDR2 SYDVKM. The V end was cut by 6 bases, the J end by 10 bases, with 11 bases between. The CDR3 here is CASSLKLAQYF. DNA of the CDR3: TGTGCCAGCAGCCTCAAGCTGGCGCAGTATTTT.

This chain links TRBV19 with TRBJ1-6; D remains unclear. CDR1 and CDR2 (germline): LNHDA, SQIVND (reference sequence). The ends were cut back, 3 bases at V and 5 bases at J, with 8 bases in the middle. The length of the CDR3 is 14 residues. The CDR3 region has the DNA TGTGCCAGTAGTATCGGCCAGAATAATTCACCCCTCCACTTT. Amino acids: CASSIGQNNSPLHF.

This clone was counted between two and nine times. CDR3 in amino acids: CASSPQGTGLGANVLTF. The DNA of the CDR3 is TGTGCCAGCAGCCCCCAAGGGACAGGGCTTGGGGCCAACGTCCTGACTTTC. The V call is TRBV11-2, the J call TRBJ2-6; 9 bases match TRBD1. Germline CDR1 SGHAT, CDR2 FQNNGV. The CDR3 runs 17 residues. The V gene end was trimmed by 5 bases and the J gene end by 3 bases; junction bases not matched to a gene: 8.

The V gene is TRBV28, the J gene TRBJ2-7; perhaps TRBD2 as D (5 bases). This CDR3 contains 11 residues. The V end was cut by 2 bases, the J end by 9 bases, with 8 bases between. Germline V gene sequence: CDR1 MDHEN, CDR2 SYDVKM. This chain's CDR3 is CASSLRGRQYF. The CDR3 bases are TGTGCCAGCAGTTTAAGAGGGAGGCAGTACTTC.

The CDR3 loop is CASTMGLAERYF. The CDR3 DNA sequence: TGTGCCAGCACCATGGGGCTAGCGGAGCGCTACTTC. V is TRBV12-3 or TRBV12-4 and J is TRBJ2-7; 7 bases match TRBD2. V gave up 7 bases and J gave up 13 bases; unmatched junction bases: 13. This CDR3 has 12 residues.

The V and J genes are TRBV29-1 and TRBJ1-2; TRBD1 aligns across 8 bases. The CDR3 extends over 11 amino acids. V shed 6 bases, J shed 8 bases, and the junction held 5 bases outside the gene matches. The germline V gene has CDR1 SQVTM and CDR2 ANQGSEA. The CDR3 sequence is CSVPGGGGYTF. The CDR3 coding sequence is TGCAGCGTGCCAGGGGGCGGAGGCTACACCTTC.

The chain couples TRBV5-6 to TRBJ2-5; D unresolved. Trimming cost V 0 bases and J 7 bases, with 16 bases left between them. Germline V lookup: CDR1 SGHDT, CDR2 YYEEEE. CDR3 size: 15 residues. The CDR3 DNA is TGTGCCAGCAGCTTGGAGGGTCCTCCGTTGACGACCCAGTACTTC. Its translation: CASSLEGPPLTTQYF.

The chain joins TRBV4-3 to TRBJ2-7; no reliable D call. The V end was cut by 1 base, the J end by 6 bases, with 4 bases between. The CDR3 has 11 residues. Germline CDR1 and CDR2: LGHNA and YSLEER. The CDR3 sequence: CASSQAFEQYV. CDR3 nucleotide sequence: TGCGCCAGCAGCCAAGCATTCGAGCAGTACGTC.